This T cell receptor (beta chain) was sequenced during a study of T cells in Graves' hyperthyroidism and ophthalmopathy. The CDR3 regions of TCR beta were amplified from RNA transcripts. In the first-round RT-PCR of the TCR CDR3, the HTBI primer set was used. Via MiXCR, TCRdb re-called the multiplex PCR reads, giving one row per CDR3 protein. This repertoire shows roughly 640,000 distinct CDR3 sequences, approximately 15% found once; its top ten account for more than 3%. The CDR3 sequence is 13 residues long. Germline CDR1 MDHEN, CDR2 SYDVKM. With 5 bases removed from V and 1 base from J, the gap between germline ends came to 8 bases. This clonotype has a count of ten or more.

The chain links TRBV28 to TRBJ1-1; no firm D call. This clonotype was obtained from a woman in her thirties or forties with Graves' ophthalmopathy. Input material: blood. In DNA form, the CDR3 reads TGTGCCAGCAGTATTGATGGGAACACTGAAGCTTTCTTT. This translates into CASSIDGNTEAFF.